This entry lists 18 T cell receptor beta chains sequenced from one sample in a study of blood T cell repertoires in COVID-19. Clones were sequenced by immunoSEQ multiplex PCR, and TCRdb holds only the in-frame ones, with some missing. This sample has under 300,000 clones, with roughly 90% found just once. The source material was PBMCs or T cells enriched from blood (not recorded which). The receptors were sampled from a man between 35 and 55 years old who had recovered from COVID-19.

This chain connects TRBV5-1 to TRBJ1-2, with D perhaps matching TRBD1 (5 bases). CDR1 is SGHRS and CDR2 is YFSETQ in the germline V gene. The CDR3 extends over 13 amino acids. The ends were cut back, 2 bases at V and 4 bases at J, with 9 bases in the middle. The CDR3 region is CASSFDSGYGYTF. The DNA for the CDR3 is TGCGCCAGCAGCTTCGACAGTGGCTATGGCTACACCTTC.

CDR3 sequence (DNA): TGTGCCAGCAGTTACCAGGACTCACTATACAATGAGCAGTTCTTC. Protein product: CASSYQDSLYNEQFF. V and J are TRBV6-2 or TRBV6-3 and TRBJ2-1; a weak D match, TRBD2 (5 bases). V dropped 2 bases and J dropped 4 bases, with 12 bases sitting between them. The germline gives CDR1 MNHEY, CDR2 SVGEGT. The CDR3 has 15 residues.

The rearrangement links TRBV5-4 to TRBJ1-1; TRBD1 is a possible D gene (5 bases). The V gene's germline CDR1 is SGHNT and CDR2 YYREEE (reference sequence). This CDR3 is 14 amino acids long. With 3 bases removed from V and 2 bases from J, the gap between germline ends came to 11 bases. The DNA of the CDR3 is TGTGCCAGCAGCTGGGGCGAGGTTAACACTGAAGCTTTCTTT. Its protein product is CASSWGEVNTEAFF.

This clone was seen once. This chain links TRBV7-2 with TRBJ1-2; D unresolved. Trimming removed 1 base at V and 4 bases at J, with 10 bases between. There are 14 residues in the CDR3. Germline V gene data show CDR1 as SGHTA and CDR2 as FQGNSA. This CDR3 is CASSLEPGSYGYTF. The CDR3 region has the DNA TGTGCCAGCAGCTTAGAGCCGGGGAGCTATGGCTACACCTTC.

The CDR3: CASSSRLGSTDTQYF. The CDR3 DNA reads as TGTGCCAGCAGTTCCCGACTAGGTAGCACAGATACGCAGTATTTT. The chain recombines TRBV27 with TRBJ2-3; TRBD2 is a possible D gene (6 bases). V lost 4 bases to trimming and J lost 0 bases, with 11 bases between them. Germline V lookup: CDR1 MNHEY, CDR2 SMNVEV (reference sequence). The CDR3 covers 15 residues.

This chain uses TRBV11-3 with TRBJ2-7, with 8 bases identical to TRBD1. The CDR3 is 17 residues long. V shed 1 base, J shed 2 bases, and the junction held 10 bases outside the gene matches. Germline loops: CDR1 SGHNT, CDR2 YENEEA. The CDR3 DNA reads TGTGCCAGCAGCTTAGGACTTGGACAGGGCCTCGCCTACGAGCAGTACTTC. Translated, it gives CASSLGLGQGLAYEQYF.

This chain uses TRBV5-4 with TRBJ2-3; TRBD2 agrees at 14 bases. The CDR3 consists of 17 residues. Losses at the gene ends were 0 bases for V and 5 bases for J; bases not matched to a gene: 5. CDR1 SGHNT and CDR2 YYREEE come from the germline V gene (reference sequence). The CDR3 DNA reads as TGTGCCAGCAGCTTGGCCCGACTAGCGGGAGGGATAGATACGCAGTATTTT. Residues: CASSLARLAGGIDTQYF.

The rearrangement joins TRBV7-8 to TRBJ1-1; D remains ambiguous. CDR3 size: 18 residues. V was cut by 1 base and J by 3 bases, with 21 bases left in between. CDR1 is SGHVS, CDR2 FQNEAQ, per germline. CDR3 region: CASSLGRFLGSGYTEAFF. In DNA form, the CDR3 reads TGTGCCAGCAGCTTAGGCCGTTTCCTAGGAAGTGGTTACACTGAAGCTTTCTTT.

CDR3 in amino acids: CSVRTGGTYGYTF. CDR3 nucleotides: TGCAGCGTCCGGACAGGGGGCACCTATGGCTACACCTTC. The J gene is TRBJ1-2, the V gene TRBV29-1, with 11 bases identical to TRBD1. The CDR3 has 13 residues. Germline CDR1 and CDR2: SQVTM and ANQGSEA. J was trimmed by 4 bases and V by 6 bases; bases with no gene match: 4.

V gene TRBV5-1 combines with J gene TRBJ1-1; TRBD1 might be the D (5 bases). This CDR3 is built from 15 residues. Per germline, CDR1 SGHRS and CDR2 YFSETQ. V was cut by 4 bases and J by 6 bases, with 19 bases left in between. CDR3 DNA: TGCGCCAGCAGCCCGGATGGGACTCCCGGTCCTGAAGCTTTCTTT. Its translation: CASSPDGTPGPEAFF.

The rearrangement joins TRBV28 to TRBJ2-1, with 8 bases fitting TRBD2. Germline assignment: CDR1 MDHEN and CDR2 SYDVKM. With V trimmed by 4 bases and J by 9 bases, 11 bases remained unmatched. This CDR3 has 15 residues. CDR3 coding DNA: TGTGCCAGCAGTTCAGCGGGAGCCCGGAAGGGTGAGCAGTTCTTC. Protein product: CASSSAGARKGEQFF.

The chain has TRBV2 and TRBJ2-3; 8 bases fit TRBD2. CDR3 size: 15 residues. Germline trimming cut 7 bases from V and 4 bases from J; bases unmatched to any gene: 10. Per germline, CDR1 SNHLY and CDR2 FYNNEI. In DNA form, the CDR3 reads TGTGCCAGCATGGACCGACTAGCGTATTCAGATACGCAGTATTTT. Translating gives CASMDRLAYSDTQYF.

The sample holds a few counts of this clone. This rearrangement joins TRBV29-1 to TRBJ2-7, with 11 bases aligning to TRBD1. Germline trimming cut 6 bases from V and 3 bases from J; bases unmatched to any gene: 10. The CDR3 is 15 amino acids. Per germline, CDR1 SQVTM and CDR2 ANQGSEA. CDR3: CSVVPGDRGIYEQYF. The CDR3 DNA reads as TGCAGCGTCGTTCCTGGGGACAGGGGGATCTACGAGCAGTACTTC.

The chain is built from TRBV20-1 and TRBJ1-6, with 9 bases that match TRBD1. CDR1 and CDR2 from the germline V gene are DFQATT and SNEGSKA (reference sequence). This CDR3 contains 14 residues. V lost 3 bases to trimming and J lost 7 bases; unmatched junction nucleotides: 4. The CDR3, as DNA: TGCAGTGCTAGTTCCGACAGGGGGAATTCACCCCTCCACTTT. This codes for CSASSDRGNSPLHF.

The rearrangement links TRBV7-3 to TRBJ2-3, with 12 bases matching TRBD2. Germline CDR1 and CDR2: SGHTA and FQGTGA. With V trimmed by 5 bases and J by 4 bases, 10 bases remained unmatched. The CDR3 totals 17 residues. For the CDR3, the DNA is TGTGCCAGCAGCCCTCAACCACTAGCGGGGGGTCCAGATACGCAGTATTTT. Translation gives CASSPQPLAGGPDTQYF.

The chain couples TRBV5-4 to TRBJ2-3; 12 nucleotides match TRBD2. V was clipped by 2 bases and J by 6 bases; unmatched bases: 4. CDR3 length: 15 amino acids. The germline V gene has CDR1 SGHNT and CDR2 YYREEE (reference sequence). The CDR3 is CASSFTSGGTDTQYF. The CDR3 DNA follows: TGTGCCAGCAGCTTCACTAGCGGGGGGACCGATACGCAGTATTTT. Complete variable domain (other parts from reference TRBV5-4 and TRBJ2-3): ETGVTQSPTHLIKTRGQQVTLRCSSQSGHNTVSWYQQALGQGPQFIFQYYREEENGRGNFPPRFSGLQFPNYSSELNVNALELDDSALYLCASSFTSGGTDTQYFGPGTRLTVL.

This chain links TRBV7-6 with TRBJ1-2, with 7 bases matching TRBD1. CDR1 is SGHVS, CDR2 FNYEAQ, per germline. V was clipped by 4 bases and J by 1 base; unmatched bases: 6. This CDR3 contains 15 residues. The CDR3 DNA sequence: TGTGCCAGCAGCTCCCGACAGGGAAATAACTATGGCTACACCTTC. This codes for CASSSRQGNNYGYTF.

The J gene is TRBJ1-4, the V gene TRBV30; D not certain. Trimming took 0 bases from V and 7 from J, leaving 9 bases between them. This CDR3 comprises 13 residues. Germline V gene sequence: CDR1 GTSNPN, CDR2 SVGIG (reference sequence). The CDR3 reads CAWSVTVGEKLFF. CDR3 bases: TGTGCCTGGAGTGTAACTGTTGGTGAAAAACTGTTTTTT.